This T cell receptor (beta chain) was sequenced during a study of response to subunit inactivated influenza vaccine (dated by TCRdb to the late 2010s). Concerning the study at large: The study used deep quantitative T cell receptor repertoire profiling to track responses to a trivalent subunit inactivated influenza vaccine. The paper's findings and limits, for the study overall: The authors proposed that each seasonal influenza vaccination may bring in only a limited number of new T cells.

To note about this clonotype: Its antigen remains undetermined. No much larger clone exists at a distance of one base, and base qualities are not known.

V and J lose 1 base and 4 bases, and a span of 8 bases separates them. There are 14 amino acids in the CDR3, from cysteine to phenylalanine inclusive. Here the CDR3 DNA is all that survives: 42 bases in frame from base 1. Library preparation was by RT-PCR. Sequencing relied on an Illumina HiSeq 2500. TCRdb took the public reads, trimmed them with fastp at Q25, ran MiXCR for clone calling and kept in-frame beta chains. Rows with one shared CDR3 protein collapse into an entry with the most common genes and DNA. The sample records 600,000 to 850,000 distinct CDR3 sequences, roughly 15% of which are singletons. The ten largest clones add up to 6.5% to 8% of the sample.

The sequence links TRBV12-3 or TRBV12-4 to TRBJ1-5, with the D gene not clear enough to name. The TCR sequence derives from a man aged 45-65 years who received an inactivated influenza vaccine. Donor details come from another sample of the same person, matched by shared clones. The sequences come from PBMCs from blood, collected less than 15 days before vaccination. The DNA sequence reads TGTGCCAGCAGTTTAGAGGCCAGAAATCAGCCCCAGCATTTT. Translated, it reads CASSLEARNQPQHF.